The rows below give T cell receptor beta chains drawn from one sample of a study of T cells after posttransplantation cyclophosphamide. The assay was immunoSEQ multiplex PCR, and TCRdb's table has in-frame clones only and misses some. The table lists roughly 41,000 clones, with no singletons. Sequencing used PBMCs. The source of these receptors is a man aged 25 to 40 in good health and a related stem cell transplant donor. CDR3s include the opening cysteine and the closing phenylalanine or tryptophan. A D gene is named only where the DNA matches it firmly. Part of the rows lack a size; the others show once, few, many or a class for expanded clones.

abundance,d_gene,j_gene,v_gene,CDR3aa,CDR3nt
many,.,TRBJ1-5,TRBV7-2,CASTPDGGVQPQHF,TGTGCCAGCACCCCCGATGGGGGGGTTCAGCCCCAGCATTTT
many,TRBD1,TRBJ2-7,TRBV10-3,CAISEADLTGFNEQYF,TGTGCCATCAGTGAGGCAGACCTGACAGGGTTCAACGAGCAGTACTTC
many,TRBD2,TRBJ2-7,TRBV6-5,CASSYGGGTYEQYF,TGTGCCAGCAGTTACGGCGGGGGGACCTACGAGCAGTACTTC
few,TRBD1,TRBJ2-3,TRBV10-2,CASSELGTANTDTQYF,TGCGCCAGCAGTGAGCTTGGGACAGCCAACACAGATACGCAGTATTTT
many,TRBD2,TRBJ2-2,TRBV12-5,CASGFGSGDTGELFF,TGTGCTAGTGGTTTTGGTAGCGGGGACACCGGGGAGCTGTTTTTT
many,TRBD1,TRBJ1-6,TRBV11-2,CASSPRQGWAPLHF,TGTGCCAGCAGCCCCCGACAGGGTTGGGCACCCCTCCACTTT
many,TRBD1,TRBJ2-7,TRBV5-1,CASSLTGASGYEQYF,TGCGCCAGCAGCTTGACAGGGGCGTCGGGCTACGAGCAGTACTTC
many,TRBD1,TRBJ1-1,TRBV12-3/TRBV12-4,CASRSGTGAWENTEAFF,TGTGCCAGCAGGTCCGGGACAGGAGCCTGGGAGAACACTGAAGCTTTCTTT
many,.,TRBJ2-2,TRBV12-3/TRBV12-4,CASSLLGELFF,TGTGCCAGCAGCCTCCTCGGGGAGCTGTTTTTT
many,.,TRBJ1-5,TRBV28,CASSLGGVNQPQHF,TGTGCCAGCAGTTTGGGCGGGGTCAATCAGCCCCAGCATTTT
many,TRBD1,TRBJ2-2,TRBV6-6,CASSGTDNTGELFF,TGTGCCAGCAGTGGGACAGATAACACCGGGGAGCTGTTTTTT
many,.,TRBJ1-5,TRBV5-5,CASSKGGTSNQPQHF,TGTGCCAGCAGCAAGGGGGGGACGAGCAATCAGCCCCAGCATTTT
many,.,TRBJ1-1,TRBV29-1,CSVDERATEAFF,TGCAGCGTTGATGAGAGGGCCACTGAAGCTTTCTTT
many,.,TRBJ1-2,TRBV11-3,CASSLDPTGYGYTF,TGTGCCAGCAGCTTAGACCCGACAGGCTATGGCTACACCTTC
many,TRBD1,TRBJ1-1,TRBV6-5,CASSQDRGRDTEAFF,TGTGCCAGCAGTCAGGACAGGGGGCGCGACACTGAAGCTTTCTTT
many,.,TRBJ1-2,TRBV12-3/TRBV12-4,CASSLQDSLNYGYTF,TGTGCCAGCAGTTTACAGGACAGCCTTAACTATGGCTACACCTTC
.,.,TRBJ1-2,TRBV7-9,CASSLEEGRGDGYTF,TGTGCCAGCAGCTTAGAAGAGGGCAGGGGTGATGGCTACACCTTC
many,.,TRBJ1-6,TRBV12-3/TRBV12-4,CASSFGGRDSPLHF,TGTGCCAGCAGTTTCGGGGGACGGGATTCACCCCTCCACTTT
few,TRBD1,TRBJ2-5,TRBV28,CASSPGDRGRETQYF,TGTGCCAGCAGTCCGGGGGACAGGGGGAGGGAGACCCAGTACTTC
many,.,TRBJ2-1,TRBV12-3/TRBV12-4,CASFEGSSYNEQFF,TGTGCCAGTTTCGAGGGCAGCTCCTACAATGAGCAGTTCTTC
few,.,TRBJ2-7,TRBV7-6,CASSLWGRDAEQYF,TGTGCCAGCAGCCTATGGGGCAGGGATGCCGAGCAGTACTTC
many,.,TRBJ1-1,TRBV7-9,CASSLVNARSGANTEAFF,TGTGCCAGCAGCTTAGTTAATGCGCGATCAGGAGCGAACACTGAAGCTTTCTTT
many,.,TRBJ1-6,TRBV11-2,CASSRLGDNTLHF,TGTGCCAGCAGCCGTTTAGGGGACAATACCCTCCACTTT
many,TRBD2,TRBJ2-2,TRBV6-4,CASSDSGLAGALNTGELFF,TGTGCCAGCAGTGACTCAGGGCTAGCGGGGGCCCTGAATACCGGGGAGCTGTTTTTT
many,TRBD1,TRBJ1-2,TRBV7-3,CASSFKPPRGRNYGYTF,TGTGCCAGCAGCTTCAAACCCCCCAGGGGGCGAAACTATGGCTACACCTTC
many,.,TRBJ1-1,TRBV28,CASSATGNTEAFF,TGTGCCAGCAGCGCGACAGGGAACACTGAAGCTTTCTTT
many,.,TRBJ1-1,TRBV19,CASGTAGMNTEAFF,TGTGCCAGTGGTACTGCGGGCATGAACACTGAAGCTTTCTTT
many,.,TRBJ2-2,TRBV19,CASSRTQGRYTGELFF,TGTGCCAGTAGTAGGACTCAGGGGCGGTACACCGGGGAGCTGTTTTTT
many,.,TRBJ2-3,TRBV5-1,CASSLAGASTDTQYF,TGCGCCAGCAGCTTGGCTGGGGCTAGCACAGATACGCAGTATTTT
few,TRBD1,TRBJ1-1,TRBV6-5,CASSLTGVTEAFF,TGTGCCAGCAGTTTGACAGGGGTGACTGAAGCTTTCTTT
many,TRBD1,TRBJ1-6,TRBV12-3/TRBV12-4,CASSLGTGTSPLHF,TGTGCCAGCAGTCTCGGGACAGGGACATCACCCCTCCACTTT
many,.,TRBJ1-5,TRBV6-1,CASSVQNQPQHF,TGTGCCAGCAGTGTTCAGAATCAGCCCCAGCATTTT
few,TRBD1,TRBJ2-7,TRBV9,CASSVVAGGTINEQYF,TGTGCCAGCAGCGTAGTGGCAGGGGGAACCATAAACGAGCAGTACTTC
many,TRBD1,TRBJ1-2,TRBV5-1,CASSRPGQGNYGYTF,TGCGCCAGCAGCCGACCGGGACAGGGGAACTATGGCTACACCTTC
many,.,TRBJ2-3,TRBV15,CATSRDRSSTDTQYF,TGTGCCACCAGCAGAGACAGGTCTAGCACAGATACGCAGTATTTT
many,.,TRBJ1-1,TRBV6-5,CASSYSSRFTNTEAFF,TGTGCCAGCAGTTACTCGTCAAGGTTCACGAACACTGAAGCTTTCTTT
few,.,TRBJ1-6,TRBV5-6,CASSTYRTVYNSPLHF,TGTGCCAGCAGCACGTACCGGACAGTCTATAATTCACCCCTCCACTTT
.,TRBD1,TRBJ2-5,TRBV5-1,CASSSTGGETQYF,TGCGCCAGCAGCAGTACAGGGGGAGAGACCCAGTACTTC
many,.,TRBJ2-7,TRBV10-3,CAIKGAGGYEQYF,TGTGCCATCAAAGGGGCAGGGGGGTACGAGCAGTACTTC
.,.,TRBJ1-2,TRBV9,CASSVEAQTGANYGYTF,TGTGCCAGCAGCGTAGAAGCCCAGACGGGGGCTAACTATGGCTACACCTTC
many,.,TRBJ1-1,TRBV12-5,CASGLPQGAHEAFF,TGTGCTAGTGGTTTGCCCCAAGGGGCCCACGAAGCTTTCTTT
many,.,TRBJ1-6,TRBV5-4,CASSVGGGGVTYNSPLHF,TGTGCCAGCAGCGTAGGAGGTGGGGGGGTAACCTATAATTCACCCCTCCACTTT
many,.,TRBJ1-1,TRBV2,CASNRDRPGTEAFF,TGTGCCAGCAACAGGGACCGTCCGGGCACTGAAGCTTTCTTT
many,.,TRBJ2-7,TRBV7-8,CASRVGTAGEQYF,TGTGCCAGCAGGGTGGGGACAGCGGGCGAGCAGTACTTC
many,TRBD2,TRBJ2-1,TRBV5-1,CASSLGERGAEQFF,TGCGCCAGCAGCTTGGGGGAGCGGGGGGCTGAGCAGTTCTTC
many,TRBD2,TRBJ2-3,TRBV19,CASSALATSTDTQYF,TGTGCCAGTAGTGCACTAGCGACTAGCACAGATACGCAGTATTTT
many,.,TRBJ2-3,TRBV28,CASSPRDTQYF,TGTGCCAGCAGTCCCCGAGATACGCAGTATTTT
many,.,TRBJ2-5,TRBV11-2,CASSLGLQGSETQYF,TGTGCCAGCAGCTTAGGTCTACAGGGCTCCGAGACCCAGTACTTC
many,TRBD2,TRBJ2-7,TRBV19,CASSPGLTYEQYF,TGTGCCAGTAGCCCGGGACTAACCTACGAGCAGTACTTC
many,TRBD1,TRBJ1-4,TRBV5-1,CASSPTGVTNEKLFF,TGCGCCAGCAGCCCGACAGGGGTCACTAATGAAAAACTGTTTTTT
few,.,TRBJ1-6,TRBV11-3,CASRLEYRLSSPLHF,TGTGCAAGTCGCTTAGAGTACAGGTTATCCTCACCCCTCCACTTT
many,TRBD1,TRBJ1-1,TRBV12-3/TRBV12-4,CASSNYLDRGYPMNTEAFF,TGTGCCAGCAGTAATTATTTGGACAGGGGCTACCCCATGAACACTGAAGCTTTCTTT
many,.,TRBJ2-3,TRBV19,CASSIASPDTQYF,TGTGCCAGTAGTATAGCCTCCCCAGATACGCAGTATTTT
few,TRBD2,TRBJ2-5,TRBV5-6,CASSLIAGGQETQYF,TGTGCCAGCAGCTTAATAGCGGGGGGCCAAGAGACCCAGTACTTC
many,.,TRBJ1-1,TRBV2,CASGRGLNTEAFF,TGTGCCAGCGGGAGGGGCCTGAACACTGAAGCTTTCTTT
many,TRBD1,TRBJ2-7,TRBV6-1,CATSVGDRTYEQYF,TGTGCCACCAGCGTGGGGGACAGGACCTACGAGCAGTACTTC
many,.,TRBJ2-2,TRBV9,CASSVGTLNTGELFF,TGTGCCAGCAGCGTTGGGACATTGAACACCGGGGAGCTGTTTTTT
few,TRBD1,TRBJ1-5,TRBV29-1,CSVVTGVRQPQHF,TGCAGCGTTGTTACAGGGGTGAGGCAGCCCCAGCATTTT
many,TRBD2,TRBJ2-5,TRBV4-2,CASSPGTSTQETQYF,TGTGCCAGCAGCCCCGGGACTAGCACTCAAGAGACCCAGTACTTC